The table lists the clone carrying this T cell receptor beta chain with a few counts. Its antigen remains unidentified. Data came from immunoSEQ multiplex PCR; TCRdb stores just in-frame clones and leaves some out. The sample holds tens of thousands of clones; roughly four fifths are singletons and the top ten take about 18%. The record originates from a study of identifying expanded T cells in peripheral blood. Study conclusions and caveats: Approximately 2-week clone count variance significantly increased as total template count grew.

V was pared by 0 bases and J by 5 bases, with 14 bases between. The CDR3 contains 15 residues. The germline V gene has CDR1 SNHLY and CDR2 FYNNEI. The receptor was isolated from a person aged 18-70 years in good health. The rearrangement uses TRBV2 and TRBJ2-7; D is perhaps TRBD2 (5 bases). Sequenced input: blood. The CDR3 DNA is TGTGCCAGCAGTGAAGCCCTTCTCTCCGGGGACGAGCAGTACTTC. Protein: CASSEALLSGDEQYF. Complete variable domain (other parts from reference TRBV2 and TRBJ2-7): EPEVTQTPSHQVTQMGQEVILRCVPISNHLYFYWYRQILGQKVEFLVSFYNNEISEKSEIFDDQFSVERPDGSNFTLKIRSTKLEDSAMYFCASSEALLSGDEQYFGPGTRLTVT.